Presented here are 22 T cell receptor beta chains from one specimen sequenced in a study of breast tumors, draining lymph nodes, adjacent tissues. The lymph nodes were axillary draining lymph nodes from breast cancer patients. In TCRdb, the multiplex PCR reads were re-called with MiXCR into one record per CDR3 protein. Of 140,000 to 150,000 distinct CDR3 sequences listed, over 25% are singletons. Sequencing was carried out using axillary lymph node tissue. The receptors come from a female donor with breast cancer. Some clones in this sample may be carry-over from other donors' samples.

In this sample, this clonotype turned up many times. Mismatch with germline at one junction end may stem from a read error. The CDR3 DNA follows: TGTGCTAGCAGACGTTTGGGACAAACCCAAGAGACCCAGCACTTC. This translates into CASRRLGQTQETQHF. The gene calls are TRBV7-7 and TRBJ2-5; possibly TRBD1 for D (6 bases). From germline, CDR1 is SSHAT and CDR2 FNYEAQ (reference sequence). This CDR3 region has 15 residues.

This clonotype was observed many times. This rearrangement joins TRBV6-1 to TRBJ2-6; no clear D gene. Germline V gives CDR1 MNHNS, CDR2 SASEGT. Trimming took 3 bases from V and 0 from J, leaving 6 bases between them. CDR3 size: 15 residues. The CDR3 nucleotides are TGTGCCAGCAGTGACAGCCTCTCTGGGGCCAACGTCCTGACTTTC. This codes for CASSDSLSGANVLTF.

Many counts were recorded for this clonotype. CDR3 DNA: TGTGCCAGCGGGACAGAAGGTAGCACAGATACGCAGTATTTT. Residues: CASGTEGSTDTQYF. The J gene is TRBJ2-3, the V gene TRBV5-8, with TRBD1 identical over 7 bases. V lost 7 bases to trimming and J lost 0 bases; unmatched junction nucleotides: 5. Germline CDR1 and CDR2: SGHTS and YDEGEE. This CDR3 is 14 amino acids long.

This clonotype was found many times. J is TRBJ2-7 and V is TRBV6-5; tentative D call: TRBD1 (5 bases). Germline V CDR1 and CDR2: MNHEY, SVGAGI. V was cut by 0 bases and J by 1 base, with 13 bases left in between. The CDR3 has 16 residues. CDR3 nucleotides: TGTGCCAGCAGTTACTCGATGTTTCAGGGTTCCTACGAGCAGTACTTC. Protein product: CASSYSMFQGSYEQYF.

This clonotype was detected ten times or more. This chain links TRBV5-1 with TRBJ1-3; no reliable D call. Germline values: CDR1 SGHRS, CDR2 YFSETQ. V gave up 5 bases and J gave up 2 bases, with 17 bases separating them. The CDR3 contains 16 residues. CDR3 residues: CASSPVQTTTGNTIYF. The CDR3 nucleotides read TGCGCCAGCAGTCCGGTACAGACGACAACTGGAAACACCATATATTTT.

The genes are TRBV30 and TRBJ1-2; no definite D call. CDR3 length: 14 residues. Germline-derived CDR1 and CDR2 are GTSNPN and SVGIG (reference sequence). V lost 4 bases and J 4 bases, leaving 16 bases between the germline ends. CDR3 amino acids: CAWNQDTPLYGYTF. CDR3 coding DNA: TGTGCCTGGAACCAAGACACACCCCTCTATGGCTACACCTTC.

The chain recombines TRBV20-1 with TRBJ1-6; tentatively, D is TRBD1 (5 bases). Germline V gene lookup returns CDR1 DFQATT and CDR2 SNEGSKA (reference sequence). The CDR3 covers 15 residues. V was trimmed by 6 bases and J by 6 bases, leaving 18 bases between them. In nucleotides, the CDR3 is TGCAGTGCCTCCCTCTCAGGGACGGTTAATTCACCCCTCCACTTT. This sequence encodes CSASLSGTVNSPLHF.

This clonotype was counted many times. This sequence joins TRBV2 and TRBJ2-2; D remains ambiguous. V dropped 7 bases and J dropped 8 bases, with 14 bases sitting between them. Germline lookup yields CDR1 SNHLY and CDR2 FYNNEI. This CDR3 is 13 amino acids long. The CDR3, as DNA: TGTGCCAGCACTCAGGTGGGAATTGGGGAGCTGTTTTTT. This encodes CASTQVGIGELFF.

This clonotype was seen ten or more times. A read error is possible here, since a much larger clone lies one base away. The rearrangement links TRBV12-3 or TRBV12-4 to TRBJ1-5, with D possibly being TRBD1 (5 bases). This CDR3 is built from 15 residues. V lost 3 bases to trimming and J lost 2 bases, with 11 bases between them. Here the CDR3 DNA reads TGTGCCAGCAGTTTCCGAGGGACGGGCAATCAGCCCCAGCATTTT. Its translation is CASSFRGTGNQPQHF.

This clonotype came up many times. This chain connects TRBV12-3 or TRBV12-4 to TRBJ2-2; D gene ambiguous. Trimming stripped 7 bases from V and 6 bases from J, with 27 bases between. The CDR3 is 18 amino acids. CDR3 sequence: CASTHLFSPQRKSGELFF. The CDR3 region has the DNA TGTGCCAGCACCCACTTGTTCTCGCCACAAAGGAAATCCGGGGAGCTGTTTTTT.

This clonotype was observed at least ten times. Compared with germline, one end of the junction differs, possibly owing to a read error. The chain recombines TRBV7-7 with TRBJ2-2, with 7 bases aligning to TRBD1. The CDR3 has 15 amino acids. CDR1 is SSHAT, CDR2 FNYEAQ, per germline (reference sequence). CDR3 sequence (DNA): TGTGCTAGCAGCCCGACGACAGGGAGTACCGGGGAGCTGTTTTTT. Translation: CASSPTTGSTGELFF. Complete variable domain (other parts from reference TRBV7-7 and TRBJ2-2): GAGVSQSPRYKVTKRGQDVTLRCDPISSHATLYWYQQALGQGPEFLTYFNYEAQPDKSGLPSDRFSAERPEGSISTLTIQRTEQRDSAMYRCASSPTTGSTGELFFGEGSRLTVL.

On this clonotype itself: This may stem from a read error, because a much larger clone lies one nucleotide away. The chain uses TRBV6-5 and TRBJ1-6, with D perhaps TRBD1 (5 bases). V was clipped by 5 bases and J by 10 bases, with 18 bases between them. Germline V lookup: CDR1 MNHEY, CDR2 SVGAGI. This CDR3 comprises 15 residues. The CDR3: CASSHAGTERSPLHF. CDR3 bases: TGTGCCAGCAGTCATGCCGGGACCGAGAGGTCACCCCTCCACTTT.

In its sample, this clonotype was seen many times. The CDR3 protein is CASRKDVSDTQYF. CDR3 nucleotide sequence: TGTGCCAGCAGGAAGGACGTCTCCGATACGCAGTATTTT. The J gene is TRBJ2-3, the V gene TRBV6-6; no definite D call. Germline-derived CDR1 and CDR2 are MNHNY and SVGAGI (reference sequence). This CDR3 has 13 residues. The germline V and J ends were trimmed by 6 bases and 6 bases, with 13 bases remaining between them.

This clonotype has just one count. V gene TRBV19 combines with J gene TRBJ1-2, with 10 bases that match TRBD1. Germline assignment: CDR1 LNHDA and CDR2 SQIVND (reference sequence). The CDR3 has 14 residues. Trimming at V came to 6 bases and at J to 8 bases, leaving 9 bases not matched to a gene. CDR3 sequence (DNA): TGTGCCAGTAGACTCCGACAGGGGGCGCCGGGCTACACCTTC. Its translation is CASRLRQGAPGYTF.

This clonotype was observed at least ten times. This chain uses TRBV4-3 with TRBJ2-1; D is undetermined. The CDR3 contains 15 residues. Germline CDR1 and CDR2: LGHNA and YSLEER. Trimming left V 1 base short and J 6 bases short, with 13 bases between. DNA of the CDR3: TGCGCCAGCAGCCAAGTATGGGGTCCAACCAATGAGCAGTTCTTC. This encodes CASSQVWGPTNEQFF.

The table lists this clonotype with many counts. This chain connects TRBV2 to TRBJ1-3; D is undetermined. The germline V gene encodes CDR1 SNHLY and CDR2 FYNNEI. Trimming removed 4 bases at V and 4 bases at J, with 11 bases between. The CDR3 sequence is 14 residues long. The CDR3 loop is CASSVFNRGNTIYF. The DNA of the CDR3 is TGTGCCAGCAGTGTATTTAACCGCGGAAACACCATATATTTT.

Regarding this clonotype: A read error may explain this, as a much larger clone is one base away. The chain is built from TRBV19 and TRBJ1-2; possibly TRBD1 for D (6 bases). The CDR3 spans 18 residues. The germline V gene has CDR1 LNHDA and CDR2 SQIVND (reference sequence). The CDR3 sequence: CASSRAVGGPQNNYGSTF. In DNA, the CDR3 is TGTGCCAGTAGTAGGGCCGTCGGGGGGCCTCAGAATAACTATGGCTCCACCTTC.

This clonotype was counted many times. The CDR3 nucleotides are TGTGCCAGCAGACCAGGACTAGCGGGGCTCTACGAGCAGTACTTC. This gives the protein CASRPGLAGLYEQYF. This chain joins TRBV6-2 or TRBV6-3 and TRBJ2-7; TRBD2 matches 12 bases. J gave up 3 bases and V 6 bases, and 6 bases lay outside the gene matches. The CDR3 contains 15 residues. Germline loops: CDR1 MNHEY, CDR2 SVGEGT.

With respect to this clonotype: One junction end disagrees with the germline gene, perhaps due to a read error. This chain uses TRBV3-1 with TRBJ1-3; D gene uncertain. The CDR3 loop spans 15 amino acids. The germline V gene encodes CDR1 LGHDT and CDR2 YNNKEL (reference sequence). The CDR3 is CVSSQVSGSGNTIYF. The CDR3 region has the DNA TGTGTCAGCAGCCAAGTCTCGGGTTCTGGAAACACCATATATTTT.

This clonotype was detected ten times or more. CDR3 sequence (DNA): TGTGCCAGCAGTGAATCAGGGGCGCGCGGCTACACCTTC. This gives the protein CASSESGARGYTF. The gene calls are TRBV6-1 and TRBJ1-2; D is possibly TRBD1 (6 bases). The germline V and J ends were trimmed by 2 bases and 8 bases, with 12 bases remaining between them. Germline loops: CDR1 MNHNS, CDR2 SASEGT. This CDR3 has 13 amino acids.

In its sample, this clonotype was seen many times. The CDR3 DNA sequence: TGTGCCAGCAGTTCCCGACAGGGCGGAAGCTCCTACAATGAGCAGTTCTTC. Amino acids: CASSSRQGGSSYNEQFF. This chain joins TRBV6-5 and TRBJ2-1, with 7 positions matching TRBD1. The junction had 9 bases not matched to a gene; V was cut back by 4 bases and J by 0 bases. The CDR3 runs to 17 residues. Germline loops: CDR1 MNHEY, CDR2 SVGAGI.

A note on this clonotype: The CDR3 ends on some other residue instead of the conserved phenylalanine or tryptophan, so this is likely a read error. The rearrangement uses TRBV12-5 and TRBJ2-5; 9 bases align to TRBD1. V was clipped by 2 bases and J by 8 bases; unmatched bases: 3. The CDR3 extends over 13 amino acids. Per the germline V gene, CDR1 is LGHNT and CDR2 is FRNRAP. The CDR3 coding sequence is TGTGCTAGTGGTTTGAGGACAGGGGTCACCCAGTACCTC. It is translated as CASGLRTGVTQYL.